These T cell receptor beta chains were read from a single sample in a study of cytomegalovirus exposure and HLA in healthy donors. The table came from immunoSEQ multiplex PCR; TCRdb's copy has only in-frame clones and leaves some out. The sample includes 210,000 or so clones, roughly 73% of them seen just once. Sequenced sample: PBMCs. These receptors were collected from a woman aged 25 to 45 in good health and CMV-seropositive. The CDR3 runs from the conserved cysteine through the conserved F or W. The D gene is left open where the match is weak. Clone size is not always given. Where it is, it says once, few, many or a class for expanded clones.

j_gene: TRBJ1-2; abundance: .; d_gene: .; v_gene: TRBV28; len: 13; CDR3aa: CASSPVLSYGYTF; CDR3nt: TGTGCCAGCAGTCCCGTTCTGAGCTATGGCTACACCTTC
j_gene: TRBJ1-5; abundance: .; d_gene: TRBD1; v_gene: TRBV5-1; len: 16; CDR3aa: CASSEGTAYSNQPQHF; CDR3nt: TGCGCCAGCAGCGAAGGGACAGCCTATAGCAATCAGCCCCAGCATTTT
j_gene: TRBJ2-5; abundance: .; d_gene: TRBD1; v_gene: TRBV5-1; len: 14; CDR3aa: CASSKTGQGETQYF; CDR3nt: TGCGCCAGCAGCAAGACAGGGCAAGGGGAGACCCAGTACTTC
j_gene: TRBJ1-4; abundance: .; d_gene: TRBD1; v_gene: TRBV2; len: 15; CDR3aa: CASSLDRGWNEKLFF; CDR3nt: TGTGCCAGCAGTCTGGACAGGGGTTGGAATGAAAAACTGTTTTTT
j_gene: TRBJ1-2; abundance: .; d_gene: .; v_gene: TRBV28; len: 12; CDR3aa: CASSMTAYGYTF; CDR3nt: TGTGCCAGCAGTATGACAGCCTATGGCTACACCTTC
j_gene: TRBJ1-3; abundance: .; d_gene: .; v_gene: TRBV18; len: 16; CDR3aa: CASSPMTGTSGNTIYF; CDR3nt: TGTGCCAGCTCACCCATGACAGGAACCTCTGGAAACACCATATATTTT
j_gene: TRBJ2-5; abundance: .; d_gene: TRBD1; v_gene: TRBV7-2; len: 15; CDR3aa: CASSPRQGGEETQYF; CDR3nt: TGTGCCAGCAGCCCCAGACAGGGGGGAGAAGAGACCCAGTACTTC
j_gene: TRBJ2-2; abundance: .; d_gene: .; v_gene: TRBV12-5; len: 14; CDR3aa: CASALVTDTGELFF; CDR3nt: TGTGCTAGTGCCCTCGTGACTGATACCGGGGAGCTGTTTTTT
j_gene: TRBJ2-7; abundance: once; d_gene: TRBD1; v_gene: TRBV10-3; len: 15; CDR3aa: CAIREPTGNTYEQYF; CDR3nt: TGTGCCATCAGGGAACCGACAGGGAATACCTACGAGCAGTACTTC
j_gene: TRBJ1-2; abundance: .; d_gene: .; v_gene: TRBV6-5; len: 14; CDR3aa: CASSYSGTLNGYTF; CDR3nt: TGTGCCAGCAGTTACAGCGGGACTTTAAATGGCTACACCTTC
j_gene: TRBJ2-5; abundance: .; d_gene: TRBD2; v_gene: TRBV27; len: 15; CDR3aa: CASSRTSGSMKTQYF; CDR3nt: TGTGCCAGCAGCCGGACTAGCGGGAGTATGAAGACCCAGTACTTC
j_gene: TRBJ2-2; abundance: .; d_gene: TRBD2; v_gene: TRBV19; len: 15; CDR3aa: CASSISGLPTGELFF; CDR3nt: TGTGCCAGTAGTATATCGGGACTACCGACCGGGGAGCTGTTTTTT
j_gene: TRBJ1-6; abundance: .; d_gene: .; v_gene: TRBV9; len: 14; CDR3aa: CASSVDLLNSPLHF; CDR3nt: TGTGCCAGCAGCGTAGACTTGTTAAATTCACCCCTCCACTTT
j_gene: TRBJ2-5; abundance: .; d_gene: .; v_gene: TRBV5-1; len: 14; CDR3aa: CASSWMGDQETQYF; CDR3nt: TGCGCCAGCAGCTGGATGGGAGATCAAGAGACCCAGTACTTC
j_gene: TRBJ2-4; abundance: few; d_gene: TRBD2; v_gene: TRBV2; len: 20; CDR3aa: CASSEPLLSGGTLAKNIQYF; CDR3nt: TGTGCCAGCAGTGAACCCCTCCTTAGCGGGGGGACATTAGCCAAAAACATTCAGTACTTC
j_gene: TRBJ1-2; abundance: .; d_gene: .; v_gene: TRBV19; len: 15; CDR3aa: CASSIPGHRYYGYTF; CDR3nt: TGTGCCAGTAGTATACCCGGTCACCGATACTATGGCTACACCTTC
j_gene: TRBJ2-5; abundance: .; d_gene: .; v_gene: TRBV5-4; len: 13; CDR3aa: CASSRDNQETQYF; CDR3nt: TGTGCCAGCAGCAGGGACAACCAAGAGACCCAGTACTTC
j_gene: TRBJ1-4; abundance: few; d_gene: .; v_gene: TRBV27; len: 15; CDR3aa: CASSPWGGPNEKLFF; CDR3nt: TGTGCCAGCAGTCCTTGGGGGGGGCCTAATGAAAAACTGTTTTTT